These 30 T cell receptor beta chains came from one sample sequenced in a study of T cells in Graves' hyperthyroidism and ophthalmopathy. Amplified regions were TCR beta CDR3 sequences from RNA transcripts. Using the HTBI primer set, a first-round RT-PCR was run on the TCR CDR3. Using its own MiXCR run on the multiplex PCR reads, TCRdb lists one record per CDR3 protein. The sample yields around 690,000 distinct CDR3 sequences, about 18% seen once. Sequenced: blood. These receptor sequences come from a middle-aged man with Graves' hyperthyroidism.

This clonotype appeared many times. The chain couples TRBV7-2 to TRBJ1-6; 7 bases are a match to TRBD1. CDR3 length equals 15 residues. CDR1 is SGHTA, CDR2 FQGNSA, per germline. The trim removed 5 bases at V and 8 bases at J, leaving 9 bases unmatched. CDR3 DNA: TGTGCCAGCAGCCGACAGGGAAGAAGAGATTCACCCCTCCACTTT. Its translation: CASSRQGRRDSPLHF.

This clonotype was seen only a few times. The V gene is TRBV7-2, the J gene TRBJ1-6, with 7 bases identical to TRBD1. This CDR3 is 14 amino acids long. CDR1 and CDR2 (germline): SGHTA, FQGNSA. The V gene end was trimmed by 3 bases and the J gene end by 7 bases; junction bases not matched to a gene: 3. The CDR3 loop reads CASSFGQENSPLHF. CDR3 DNA sequence: TGTGCCAGCAGCTTTGGACAGGAGAATTCACCCCTCCACTTT.

The rearrangement uses TRBV19 and TRBJ1-1; no definite D call. V lost 3 bases and J lost 1, with 21 bases in between. Germline V gene lookup returns CDR1 LNHDA and CDR2 SQIVND (reference sequence). This CDR3 contains 18 residues. The CDR3 DNA reads TGTGCCAGTAGTATCTGGGGAATCTCCCGAAGCAAGAACACTGAAGCTTTCTTT. Protein: CASSIWGISRSKNTEAFF. Full variable domain (outside the CDR3, taken from reference TRBV19 and TRBJ1-1): DGGITQSPKYLFRKEGQNVTLSCEQNLNHDAMYWYRQDPGQGLRLIYYSQIVNDFQKGDIAEGYSVSREKKESFPLTVTSAQKNPTAFYLCASSIWGISRSKNTEAFFGQGTRLTVV.

This rearrangement joins TRBV30 to TRBJ1-2; TRBD1 might be the D (6 bases). This CDR3 is built from 15 residues. In germline, CDR1 is GTSNPN, CDR2 SVGIG (reference sequence). Between the trimmed V and J ends, which lost 3 bases and 3 bases, there was a span of 17 bases. The CDR3: CAWRSPGALDYGYTF. The DNA for the CDR3 is TGTGCCTGGAGATCCCCAGGGGCTCTGGACTATGGCTACACCTTC.

There are a few counts of this clonotype. V and J are TRBV9 and TRBJ2-6, with D tentatively TRBD2 (5 bases). CDR3 length: 15 amino acids. V lost 6 bases to trimming and J lost 1 base, with 11 bases between them. Germline CDR1 SGDLS, CDR2 YYNGEE. CDR3 nucleotides: TGTGCCAGCACCTCAGAGGGTTCTGGGGCCAACGTCCTGACTTTC. It yields the protein CASTSEGSGANVLTF. Combining the CDR3 with reference TRBV9 and TRBJ2-6 gives the whole variable domain DSGVTQTPKHLITATGQRVTLRCSPRSGDLSVYWYQQSLDQGLQFLIQYYNGEERAKGNILERFSAQQFPDLHSELNLSSLELGDSALYFCASTSEGSGANVLTFGAGSRLTVL.

Many counts were recorded for this clonotype. The chain carries TRBV7-3 and TRBJ1-5; the D gene is possibly TRBD1 (5 bases). Trimming took off 6 bases at V and 4 bases at J, with 10 bases between the two ends. The CDR3 covers 13 residues. The germline V gene has CDR1 SGHTA and CDR2 FQGTGA. CDR3 nucleotide sequence: TGTGCCAGCAGTAGGGACCCAAATCAGCCCCAGCATTTT. It is translated as CASSRDPNQPQHF.

There are many counts of this clonotype. This chain's CDR3 is CASSSTGGSDGYTF. The CDR3 nucleotides read TGTGCCAGCAGTTCGACAGGGGGCAGTGATGGCTACACCTTC. The rearrangement joins TRBV28 to TRBJ1-2; TRBD1 matches at 10 bases. Germline loops: CDR1 MDHEN, CDR2 SYDVKM. The ends lost 4 bases at V and 6 bases at J; junction bases unmatched: 5. This CDR3 has 14 residues.

Only a few counts were recorded for this clonotype. The chain combines TRBV27 with TRBJ2-1; the match to TRBD2 covers 7 bases. CDR1 and CDR2 (germline): MNHEY, SMNVEV (reference sequence). There are 16 residues in the CDR3. Unmatched junction bases numbered 10, after V lost 1 base and J lost 7 bases. DNA of the CDR3: TGTGCCAGCAGTTTATGGCAGGCGGGAGCTCCGAATGAGCAGTTCTTC. Translation gives CASSLWQAGAPNEQFF.

This clonotype has at least ten counts. The chain links TRBV5-5 to TRBJ1-2, with 10 bases identical to TRBD1. This CDR3 is built from 15 residues. The germline CDR1 and CDR2 sequences are SGHKS and YYEKEE (reference sequence). V shed 4 bases, J shed 3 bases, and the junction held 6 bases outside the gene matches. CDR3 sequence (DNA): TGTGCCAGCAGCGGGGTGACAGGGGGCGACTATGGCTACACCTTC. This translates into CASSGVTGGDYGYTF.

The chain carries TRBV20-1 and TRBJ2-3; D may be TRBD1 (6 bases). Germline V gene sequence: CDR1 DFQATT, CDR2 SNEGSKA (reference sequence). V was clipped by 6 bases and J by 2 bases, with 15 bases between them. The CDR3 has 14 amino acids. The CDR3 region is CSAIVRGSTDTQYF. In DNA form, the CDR3 reads TGCAGTGCGATTGTCAGGGGTTCCACAGATACGCAGTATTTT.

This clonotype was detected ten times or more. The CDR3 is CASSQDLHEQYF. CDR3 in DNA: TGTGCCAGCAGCCAAGATCTCCACGAGCAGTACTTC. The J gene is TRBJ2-7, the V gene TRBV3-1, with D hard to call. Germline CDR1 is LGHDT and CDR2 is YNNKEL (reference sequence). The ends were cut back, 0 bases at V and 5 bases at J, with 5 bases in the middle. The CDR3 sequence is 12 residues long.

This clonotype has ten or more counts. The chain carries TRBV7-3 and TRBJ1-5; D is perhaps TRBD1 (6 bases). CDR1 is SGHTA, CDR2 FQGTGA, per germline. CDR3 length equals 15 residues. Trimming shortened V by 5 bases and J by 5 bases, and 16 bases separated the two germline ends. CDR3 sequence reads: CASSRTGIADQPQHF. The DNA of the CDR3 is TGTGCCAGCAGCCGTACAGGGATCGCGGATCAGCCCCAGCATTTT. Variable domain in full (rest from reference TRBV7-3 and TRBJ1-5): GAGVSQTPSNKVTEKGKYVELRCDPISGHTALYWYRQSLGQGPEFLIYFQGTGAADDSGLPNDRFFAVRPEGSVSTLKIQRTERGDSAVYLCASSRTGIADQPQHFGDGTRLSIL.

Regarding this clonotype: At one of its ends the junction is not consistent with the germline gene, which may arise from a read error. The rearrangement uses TRBV19 and TRBJ2-1; tentative D call: TRBD2 (5 bases). This CDR3 has 13 amino acids. Germline assignment: CDR1 LNHDA and CDR2 SQIVND (reference sequence). The CDR3 spells CASSIDLANERFF. The CDR3 nucleotides are TGTGCCAGTAGTATAGATCTAGCAAACGAGCGGTTCTTC.

This clonotype showed up just a few times. The rearrangement uses TRBV14 and TRBJ1-4; 9 bases map to TRBD1. V shed 2 bases and J 8 bases; nucleotides not matched to a gene: 12. Germline V gene lookup returns CDR1 SGHDN and CDR2 FVKESK. This CDR3 is built from 17 residues. DNA for the CDR3: TGTGCCAGCAGCCAATCCGGGACAGGGAGGATTGAGGAAAAACTGTTTTTT. This codes for CASSQSGTGRIEEKLFF.

The sample holds many counts of this clonotype. CDR3 residues: CASSGGQTRRPYGYTF. CDR3 DNA: TGTGCCAGCAGTGGGGGACAGACGCGGCGGCCCTATGGCTACACCTTC. This chain links TRBV2 with TRBJ1-2, with 7 bases identical to TRBD1. V lost 4 bases, J lost 4 bases, and 12 bases stayed unmatched. The CDR3 contains 16 residues. CDR1 is SNHLY, CDR2 FYNNEI, per germline.

Comments on this clonotype: A read error may account for a junction end that differs from germline. The chain joins TRBV6-5 to TRBJ1-5; D perhaps matches TRBD1 (5 bases). CDR3 length equals 14 residues. Germline lookup yields CDR1 MNHEY and CDR2 SVGAGI. The CDR3 loop reads CASNSGNSNKPQHF. The CDR3 nucleotides are TGTGCCAGCAATTCAGGGAATAGCAATAAGCCCCAGCATTTT.

This clonotype was counted ten times or more. The chain combines TRBV30 with TRBJ2-7, with D possibly matching TRBD2 (6 bases). The CDR3 is made up of 15 amino acids. The germline V gene has CDR1 GTSNPN and CDR2 SVGIG (reference sequence). V lost 3 bases and J lost 3, with 18 bases in between. The CDR3 loop is CAWSAGLNNGYEQYF. DNA for the CDR3: TGTGCCTGGAGCGCCGGACTAAACAATGGCTACGAGCAGTACTTC.

The chain employs TRBV10-3 and TRBJ2-1; 7 bases map to TRBD1. CDR1 and CDR2 from the germline V gene are ENHRY and SYGVKD. The J segment lost 0 bases and the V segment lost 7 bases, leaving 9 bases of the junction unmatched. The CDR3 totals 16 residues. The CDR3 is CAIKITGDPSYNEQFF. CDR3 nucleotides: TGTGCCATCAAAATTACAGGGGATCCCTCCTACAATGAGCAGTTCTTC.

This clonotype showed up many times. The chain uses TRBV28 and TRBJ2-5; unclear D gene. This CDR3 region has 16 residues. The germline V gene has CDR1 MDHEN and CDR2 SYDVKM. V gave up 8 bases and J gave up 7 bases, with 26 bases separating them. For the CDR3, the DNA is TGTGCCAGCTCCCATCGAGTTCGGAGACTCCTGTTGACCCAGTACTTC. Amino acids: CASSHRVRRLLLTQYF.

The chain joins TRBV12-3 or TRBV12-4 to TRBJ1-5; 9 nucleotides align to TRBD1. V was clipped by 6 bases and J by 6 bases; unmatched bases: 6. CDR3 size: 14 residues. The CDR3: CASRPGTGFQPQHF. CDR3 nucleotide sequence: TGTGCCAGCAGACCCGGGACAGGGTTTCAGCCCCAGCATTTT.

The chain recombines TRBV6-1 with TRBJ1-4; TRBD1 is a possible D gene (6 bases). Germline CDR1 reads MNHNS; CDR2 reads SASEGT. Trimming removed 7 bases at V and 0 bases at J, with 12 bases between. The CDR3 loop spans 15 amino acids. CDR3 nucleotides: TGTGCCAGCAAGGGGGATTTAGCAACTAATGAAAAACTGTTTTTT. Its protein product is CASKGDLATNEKLFF.

This clonotype occurred a few times. V is TRBV29-1 and J is TRBJ2-7; no clear D gene. The CDR3 is 11 residues long. V lost 4 bases and J 5 bases, leaving 9 bases between the germline ends. The germline gives CDR1 SQVTM, CDR2 ANQGSEA. In DNA form, the CDR3 reads TGCAGCGTTGGGCACGGTAACGAGCAGTACTTC. Its translation: CSVGHGNEQYF.

In its sample, this clonotype was seen many times. V gene TRBV27 combines with J gene TRBJ2-3; a weak D match, TRBD2 (6 bases). Trimming left V 6 bases short and J 8 bases short, with 24 bases between. The germline CDR1 and CDR2 sequences are MNHEY and SMNVEV (reference sequence). The CDR3 covers 16 residues. The CDR3 is CASSPRLGVGSGTQYF. The CDR3, as DNA: TGTGCCAGCAGCCCTCGACTAGGGGTAGGGTCGGGTACGCAGTATTTT.

This sequence joins TRBV12-3 or TRBV12-4 and TRBJ2-7; 8 nucleotides align to TRBD1. V trimming: 8 bases; J trimming: 2 bases; junction bases outside the gene matches: 5. The CDR3 covers 13 residues. The CDR3 nucleotides are TGTGCCAGCGGCCCAGGGGGCCCCTACGAGCAGTACTTC. Its protein is CASGPGGPYEQYF.

The chain recombines TRBV14 with TRBJ1-4; the D gene is possibly TRBD1 (6 bases). The CDR3 loop spans 16 amino acids. Trimming left V 3 bases short and J 8 bases short, with 19 bases between. The germline gives CDR1 SGHDN, CDR2 FVKESK. CDR3 DNA: TGTGCCAGCAGCCAGTGGACAGCCTCGGGATCCGAAAAACTGTTTTTT. Its protein product is CASSQWTASGSEKLFF.

The sample holds many counts of this clonotype. The rearrangement uses TRBV12-3 or TRBV12-4 and TRBJ1-5; D gene unclear. Trimming removed 6 bases from V and 10 bases from J, with 13 bases in between. CDR3 length: 12 residues. The CDR3 sequence is CASSLSLAPQHF. CDR3 DNA: TGTGCCAGCAGCCTTTCCCTCGCTCCCCAGCATTTT.

V and J are TRBV12-3 or TRBV12-4 and TRBJ2-3; 8 bases match TRBD2. The CDR3 loop spans 14 amino acids. V was clipped by 6 bases and J by 7 bases; unmatched bases: 9. Here the CDR3 DNA reads TGTGCCAGCAGCCGGAGGGGGACTAGGAATACGCAGTATTTT. This translates into CASSRRGTRNTQYF.

The chain is built from TRBV15 and TRBJ1-5, with TRBD1 matching 7 bases. This CDR3 is 15 amino acids long. V dropped 5 bases and J dropped 3; count of bases not matched to a gene: 7. From germline, CDR1 is LNHNV and CDR2 YYDKDF (reference sequence). The CDR3 nucleotides are TGTGCCACCAGCCACCAGGGACAGCCCAATCAGCCCCAGCATTTT. Protein: CATSHQGQPNQPQHF. Using reference TRBV15 and TRBJ1-5 for the parts outside the CDR3, the full variable domain is DAMVIQNPRYQVTQFGKPVTLSCSQTLNHNVMYWYQQKSSQAPKLLFHYYDKDFNNEADTPDNFQSRRPNTSFCFLDIRSPGLGDTAMYLCATSHQGQPNQPQHFGDGTRLSIL.

This clonotype has only a few counts. The chain carries TRBV6-1 and TRBJ2-5; 11 nucleotides match TRBD1. This CDR3 has 15 amino acids. Germline V lookup: CDR1 MNHNS, CDR2 SASEGT. The V and J ends lost 1 base and 5 bases, in that order; junction bases with no gene match: 3. For the CDR3, the DNA is TGTGCCAGCAGTGAAGGGACAGGGGGCCAGGAGACCCAGTACTTC. Protein product: CASSEGTGGQETQYF.

This clonotype was detected ten times or more. CDR3 nucleotide sequence: TGTGCCAGCAGTCCCAGCGGGAACCCCCAAGAGACCCAGTACTTC. Translating gives CASSPSGNPQETQYF. The V call is TRBV27, the J call TRBJ2-5; 7 positions match TRBD2. Germline V lookup: CDR1 MNHEY, CDR2 SMNVEV (reference sequence). The CDR3 consists of 15 residues. The V and J ends lost 5 bases and 1 base, in that order; junction bases with no gene match: 7.